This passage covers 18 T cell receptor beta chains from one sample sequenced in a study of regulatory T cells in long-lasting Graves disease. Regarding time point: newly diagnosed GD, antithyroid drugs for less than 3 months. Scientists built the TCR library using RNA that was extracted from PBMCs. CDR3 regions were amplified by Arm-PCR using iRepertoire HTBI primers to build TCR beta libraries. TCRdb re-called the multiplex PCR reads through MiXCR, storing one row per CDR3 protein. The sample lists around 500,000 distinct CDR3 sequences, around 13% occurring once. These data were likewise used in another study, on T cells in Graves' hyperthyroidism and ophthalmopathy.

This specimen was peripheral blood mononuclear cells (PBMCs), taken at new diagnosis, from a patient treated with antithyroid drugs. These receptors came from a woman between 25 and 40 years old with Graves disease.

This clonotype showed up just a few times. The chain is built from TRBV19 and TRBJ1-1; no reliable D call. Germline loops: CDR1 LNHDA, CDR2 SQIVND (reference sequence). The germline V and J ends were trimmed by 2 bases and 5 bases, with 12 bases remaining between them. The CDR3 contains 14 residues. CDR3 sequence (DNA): TGTGCCAGTAGTATATCCCTCGGAGGAACTGAAGCTTTCTTT. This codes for CASSISLGGTEAFF.

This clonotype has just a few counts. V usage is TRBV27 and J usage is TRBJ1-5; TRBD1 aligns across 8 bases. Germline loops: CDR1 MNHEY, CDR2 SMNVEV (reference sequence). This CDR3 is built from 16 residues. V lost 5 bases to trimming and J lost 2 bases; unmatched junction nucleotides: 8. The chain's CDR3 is CASSPLGQGGNQPQHF. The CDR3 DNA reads TGTGCCAGCAGTCCCCTAGGACAGGGTGGCAATCAGCCCCAGCATTTT.

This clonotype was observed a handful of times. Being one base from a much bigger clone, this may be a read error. The CDR3 DNA is TGTGCCACCAGTGACCCCGGGGCTAGCGCCCACAATGAGCAGTTCTTC. Encoded protein: CATSDPGASAHNEQFF. The rearrangement joins TRBV24-1 to TRBJ2-1, with a possible D match to TRBD2 (6 bases). Per germline, CDR1 KGHDR and CDR2 SFDVKD. The CDR3 sequence is 16 residues long. V gave up 4 bases and J gave up 5 bases, with 17 bases separating them.

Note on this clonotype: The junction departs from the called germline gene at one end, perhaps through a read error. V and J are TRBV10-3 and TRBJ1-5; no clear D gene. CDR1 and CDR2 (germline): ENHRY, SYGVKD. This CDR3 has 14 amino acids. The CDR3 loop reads CATSESGGNQPQHF. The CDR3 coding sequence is TGTGCCACCAGTGAGTCTGGGGGCAATCAGCCCCAGCATTTT.

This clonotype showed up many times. The CDR3 reads CASSLAGVGQYF. The DNA of the CDR3 is TGTGCCAGCAGTTTGGCTGGCGTAGGGCAGTACTTC. The chain joins TRBV28 to TRBJ2-7; D gene unclear. CDR1 and CDR2 (germline): MDHEN, SYDVKM. Trimming removed 3 bases from V and 9 bases from J, with 12 bases in between. CDR3 length: 12 amino acids.

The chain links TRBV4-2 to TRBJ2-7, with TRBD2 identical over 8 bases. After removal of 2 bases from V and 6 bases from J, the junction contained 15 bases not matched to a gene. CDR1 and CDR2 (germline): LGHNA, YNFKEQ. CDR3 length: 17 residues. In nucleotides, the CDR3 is TGTGCCAGCAGCCAATTTGCCAGCGGGAGCGGACAGCGCGAGCAGTACTTC. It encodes CASSQFASGSGQREQYF.

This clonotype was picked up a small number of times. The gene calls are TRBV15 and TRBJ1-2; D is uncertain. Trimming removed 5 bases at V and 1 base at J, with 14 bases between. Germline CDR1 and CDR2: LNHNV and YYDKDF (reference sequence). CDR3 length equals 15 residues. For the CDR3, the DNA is TGTGCCACCAGCGGAACTACCCTATTTAACTATGGCTACACCTTC. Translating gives CATSGTTLFNYGYTF.

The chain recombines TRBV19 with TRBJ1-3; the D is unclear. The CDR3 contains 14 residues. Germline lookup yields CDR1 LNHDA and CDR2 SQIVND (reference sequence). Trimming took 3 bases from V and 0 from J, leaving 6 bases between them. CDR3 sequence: CASSMRVSGNTIYF. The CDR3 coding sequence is TGTGCCAGTAGTATGAGAGTCTCTGGAAACACCATATATTTT.

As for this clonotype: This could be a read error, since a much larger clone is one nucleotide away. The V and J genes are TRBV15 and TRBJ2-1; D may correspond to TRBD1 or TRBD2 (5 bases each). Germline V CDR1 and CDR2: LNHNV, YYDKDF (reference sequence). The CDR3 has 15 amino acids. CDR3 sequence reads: CATSRGDPNRHEQSF. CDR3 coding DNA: TGTGCCACCAGCAGAGGGGACCCAAACCGCCATGAGCAGTCCTTC.

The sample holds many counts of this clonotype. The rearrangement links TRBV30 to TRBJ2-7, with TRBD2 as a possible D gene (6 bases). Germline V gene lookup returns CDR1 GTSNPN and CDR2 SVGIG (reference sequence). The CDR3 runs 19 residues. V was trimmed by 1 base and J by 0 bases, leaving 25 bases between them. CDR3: CAWSDIVRGLEHLSYEQYF. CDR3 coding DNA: TGTGCCTGGAGTGATATCGTGCGGGGTCTAGAACACCTCTCCTACGAGCAGTACTTC.

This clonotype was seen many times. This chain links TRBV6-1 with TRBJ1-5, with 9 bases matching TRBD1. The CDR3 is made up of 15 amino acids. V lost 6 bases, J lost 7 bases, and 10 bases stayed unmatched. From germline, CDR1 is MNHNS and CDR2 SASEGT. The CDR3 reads CASSHPGQGHQPQHF. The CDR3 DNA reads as TGTGCCAGCAGCCATCCGGGACAGGGACACCAGCCCCAGCATTTT.

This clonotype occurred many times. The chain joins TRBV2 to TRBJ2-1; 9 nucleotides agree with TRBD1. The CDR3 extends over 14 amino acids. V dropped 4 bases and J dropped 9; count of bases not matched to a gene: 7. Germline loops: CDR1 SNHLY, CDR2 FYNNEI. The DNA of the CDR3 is TGTGCCAGCAGTGGACAGGGGGGTCTAAGTGAGCAGTTCTTC. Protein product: CASSGQGGLSEQFF. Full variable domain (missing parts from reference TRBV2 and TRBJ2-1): EPEVTQTPSHQVTQMGQEVILRCVPISNHLYFYWYRQILGQKVEFLVSFYNNEISEKSEIFDDQFSVERPDGSNFTLKIRSTKLEDSAMYFCASSGQGGLSEQFFGPGTRLTVL.

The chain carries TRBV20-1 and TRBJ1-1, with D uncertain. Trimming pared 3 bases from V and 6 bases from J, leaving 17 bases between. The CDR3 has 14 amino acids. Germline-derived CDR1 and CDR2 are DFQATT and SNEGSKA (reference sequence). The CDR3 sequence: CSASLATLSAEAFF. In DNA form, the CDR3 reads TGCAGTGCTAGTCTAGCGACGCTGTCGGCTGAAGCTTTCTTT.

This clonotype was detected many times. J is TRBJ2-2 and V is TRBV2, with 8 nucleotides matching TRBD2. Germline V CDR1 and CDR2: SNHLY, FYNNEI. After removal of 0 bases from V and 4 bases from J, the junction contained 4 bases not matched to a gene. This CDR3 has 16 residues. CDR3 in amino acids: CASSEANSGATGELFF. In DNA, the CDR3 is TGTGCCAGCAGTGAAGCCAATAGCGGGGCCACCGGGGAGCTGTTTTTT.

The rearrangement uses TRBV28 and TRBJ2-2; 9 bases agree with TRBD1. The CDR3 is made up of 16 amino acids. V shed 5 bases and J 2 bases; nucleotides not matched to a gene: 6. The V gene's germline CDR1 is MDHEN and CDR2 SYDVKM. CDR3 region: CASSPTTGGNTGELFF. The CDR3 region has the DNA TGTGCCAGCAGTCCCACGACAGGGGGAAACACCGGGGAGCTGTTTTTT.

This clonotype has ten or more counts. The CDR3 DNA is TGTGCCAGCAGAAGGGAGGGCAATCAGCCCCAGCATTTT. Residues: CASRREGNQPQHF. V is TRBV2 and J is TRBJ1-5; no clear D. With 6 bases removed from V and 2 bases from J, the gap between germline ends came to 8 bases. Germline CDR1 is SNHLY and CDR2 is FYNNEI. The CDR3 is 13 residues long.

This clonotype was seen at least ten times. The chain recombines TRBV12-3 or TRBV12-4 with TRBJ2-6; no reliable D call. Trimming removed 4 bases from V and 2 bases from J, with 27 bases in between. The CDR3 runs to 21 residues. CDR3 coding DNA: TGTGCCAGCAGTTCCCTCCTTGGATCCTTGGGGATACCAACTGGGGCCAACGTCCTGACTTTC. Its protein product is CASSSLLGSLGIPTGANVLTF.

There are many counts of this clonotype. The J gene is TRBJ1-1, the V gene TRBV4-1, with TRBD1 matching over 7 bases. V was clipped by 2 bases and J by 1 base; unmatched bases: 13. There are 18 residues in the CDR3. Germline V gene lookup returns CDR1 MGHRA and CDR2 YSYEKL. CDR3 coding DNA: TGCGCCAGCAGCCAATGGGGACAGACGAGAAGGAGGAACACTGAAGCTTTCTTT. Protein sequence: CASSQWGQTRRRNTEAFF.